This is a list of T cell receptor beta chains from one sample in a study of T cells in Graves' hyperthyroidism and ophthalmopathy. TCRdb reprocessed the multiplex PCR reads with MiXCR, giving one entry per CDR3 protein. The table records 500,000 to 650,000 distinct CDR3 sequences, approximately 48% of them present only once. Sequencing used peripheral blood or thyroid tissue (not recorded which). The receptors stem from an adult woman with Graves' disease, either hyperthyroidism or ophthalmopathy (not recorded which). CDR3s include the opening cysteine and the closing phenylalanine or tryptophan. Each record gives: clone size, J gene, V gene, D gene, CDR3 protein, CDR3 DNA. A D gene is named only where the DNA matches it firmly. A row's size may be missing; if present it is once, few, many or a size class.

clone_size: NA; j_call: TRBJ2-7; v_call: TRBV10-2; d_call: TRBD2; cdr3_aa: CATRLAGDEQYF; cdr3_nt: TGCGCCACCCGACTAGCCGGTGACGAGCAGTACTTC
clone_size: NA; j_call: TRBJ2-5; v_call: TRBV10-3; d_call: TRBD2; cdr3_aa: CAIRGLENEAGGETQYF; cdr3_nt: TGTGCCATCAGAGGACTAGAGAATGAGGCGGGAGGGGAGACCCAGTACTTC
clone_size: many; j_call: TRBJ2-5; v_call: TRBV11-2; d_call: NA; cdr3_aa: CASSFGRQETQYF; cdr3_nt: TGTGCCAGCAGCTTTGGCCGGCAAGAGACCCAGTACTTC
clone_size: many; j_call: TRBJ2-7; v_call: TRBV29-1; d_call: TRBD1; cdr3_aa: CSVVPGQFYEQYF; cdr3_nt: TGCAGCGTCGTACCGGGACAGTTCTACGAGCAGTACTTC
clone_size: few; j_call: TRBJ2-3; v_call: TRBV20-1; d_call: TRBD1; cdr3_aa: CSARGQRTGVTDTQYF; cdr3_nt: TGCAGTGCTAGGGGCCAAAGGACAGGGGTAACAGATACGCAGTATTTT
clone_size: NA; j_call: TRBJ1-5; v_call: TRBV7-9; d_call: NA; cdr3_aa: CASSTEGRQPQHF; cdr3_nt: TGTGCCAGCAGCACGGAGGGCCGACAGCCCCAGCATTTT
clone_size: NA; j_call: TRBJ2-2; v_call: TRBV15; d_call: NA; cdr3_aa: CATSRVHAGELFF; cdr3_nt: TGTGCCACCAGCAGAGTTCATGCCGGGGAGCTGTTTTTT
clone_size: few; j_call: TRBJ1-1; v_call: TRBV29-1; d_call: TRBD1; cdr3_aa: CSAKTGNGYTEAFF; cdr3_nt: TGCAGCGCAAAGACAGGGAATGGTTACACTGAAGCTTTCTTT
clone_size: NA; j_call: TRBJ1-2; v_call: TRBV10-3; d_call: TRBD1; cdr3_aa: CAISAGTGGSYTF; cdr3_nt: TGTGCCATCAGTGCTGGGACAGGGGGGAGCTACACCTTC
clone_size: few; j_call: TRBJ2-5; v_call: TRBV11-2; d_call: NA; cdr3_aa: CASSRTGSGIETQYF; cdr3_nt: TGTGCCAGCAGTCGAACAGGGTCGGGGATAGAGACCCAGTACTTC
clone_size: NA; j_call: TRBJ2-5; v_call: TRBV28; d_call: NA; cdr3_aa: CASSLHETQYF; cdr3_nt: TGTGCCAGCAGCCTCCACGAGACCCAGTACTTC
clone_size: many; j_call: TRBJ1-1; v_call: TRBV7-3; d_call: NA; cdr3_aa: CASSLYQNTEAFF; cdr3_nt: TGTGCCAGCAGCTTATATCAGAACACTGAAGCTTTCTTT
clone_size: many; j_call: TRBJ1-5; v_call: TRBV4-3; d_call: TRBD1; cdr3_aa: CASSQGADQPQHF; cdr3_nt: TGTGCCAGCAGCCAGGGGGCCGATCAGCCCCAGCATTTT
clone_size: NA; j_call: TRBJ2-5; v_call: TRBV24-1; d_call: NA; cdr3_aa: CATSTGETQYF; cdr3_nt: TGTGCCACCAGTACTGGGGAGACCCAGTACTTC
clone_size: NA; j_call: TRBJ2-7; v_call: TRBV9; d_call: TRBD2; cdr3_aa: CASSVEVAGGEQYF; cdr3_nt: TGTGCCAGCAGCGTAGAAGTAGCGGGAGGCGAGCAGTACTTC
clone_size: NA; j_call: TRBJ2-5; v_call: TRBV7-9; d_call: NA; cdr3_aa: CASSLLVPQETQYF; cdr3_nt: TGTGCCAGCAGCTTACTTGTCCCTCAAGAGACCCAGTACTTC
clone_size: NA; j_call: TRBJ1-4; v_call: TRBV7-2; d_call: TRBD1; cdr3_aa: CASNDRARDEKLFF; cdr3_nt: TGTGCCAGCAACGACAGGGCTCGAGATGAAAAACTGTTTTTT
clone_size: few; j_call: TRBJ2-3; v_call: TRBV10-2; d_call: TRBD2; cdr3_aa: CASSWPGGDTQYF; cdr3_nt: TGCGCCAGCAGTTGGCCGGGAGGAGATACGCAGTATTTT
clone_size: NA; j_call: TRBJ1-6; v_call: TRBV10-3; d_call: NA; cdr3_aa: CAISERREVLQEALHF; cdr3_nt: TGTGCCATCAGTGAGAGGCGGGAGGTCTTACAAGAGGCCCTCCACTTT
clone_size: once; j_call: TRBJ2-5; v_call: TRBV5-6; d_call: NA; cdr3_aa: CASSFGTPQETQYF; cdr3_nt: TGTGCCAGCAGCTTTGGGACACCTCAAGAGACCCAGTACTTC
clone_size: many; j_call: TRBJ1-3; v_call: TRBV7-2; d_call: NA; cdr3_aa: CASSLAGIGAGNTIYF; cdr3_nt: TGTGCCAGCAGCTTAGCGGGTATCGGGGCTGGAAACACCATATATTTT
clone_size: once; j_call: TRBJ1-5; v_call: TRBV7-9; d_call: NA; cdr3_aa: CASSPGFGPNQPQHF; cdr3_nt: TGTGCCAGCAGCCCGGGCTTCGGGCCGAATCAGCCCCAGCATTTT
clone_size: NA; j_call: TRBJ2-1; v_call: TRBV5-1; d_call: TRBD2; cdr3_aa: CASSPSSGSSHEQFF; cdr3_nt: TGCGCCAGCAGCCCCTCTAGCGGGAGTTCCCATGAGCAGTTCTTC
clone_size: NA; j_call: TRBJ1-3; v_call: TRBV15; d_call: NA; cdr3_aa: CATSRDAGVGNTIYF; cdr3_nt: TGTGCCACCAGCAGAGACGCAGGGGTTGGAAACACCATATATTTT
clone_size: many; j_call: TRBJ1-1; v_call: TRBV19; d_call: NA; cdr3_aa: CASSMRNTEAFF; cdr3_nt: TGTGCCAGCAGTATGCGGAACACTGAAGCTTTCTTT
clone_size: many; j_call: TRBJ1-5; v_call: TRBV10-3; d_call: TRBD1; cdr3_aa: CAISDGRGSNQPQHF; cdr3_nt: TGTGCCATCAGTGATGGCAGGGGGAGCAATCAGCCCCAGCATTTT